This TCR beta chain originates from a study of blood T cell repertoires in COVID-19. This CDR3 is 13 amino acids long. The germline V and J ends were trimmed by 3 bases and 5 bases, with 10 bases remaining between them. Germline V lookup: CDR1 SGHVS, CDR2 FNYEAQ. The method was immunoSEQ multiplex PCR; TCRdb's version includes in-frame clones alone and lacks a portion of them. The sample carries more than 65,000 clones, approximately 88% recorded once. The sequencing input was peripheral blood. The V gene is TRBV7-6, the J gene TRBJ1-1; D gene uncertain. This receptor was obtained from a man in his fifties or sixties with acute or convalescent COVID-19. CDR3 in DNA: TGTGCCAGCAGCTTCAATTCCGGGACTGAAGCTTTCTTT. Translation: CASSFNSGTEAFF.